This T cell receptor (beta chain) derives from a study of identical twins. Whole-study findings and limits: The study based its conclusions on cross-sectional statistical analysis and did not follow the same donors. Sequences that were out-of-frame, alpha and twin-shared displayed an excess of low generation probability. Beta out-of-frame twin sharing showed a weaker excess.

Germline assignment: CDR1 MNHNS and CDR2 SASEGT. V lost 8 bases to trimming and J lost 1 base, with 9 bases between them. This CDR3 region has 13 residues. The sample holds a few counts of this clonotype. Antigen unknown. TCRdb re-derived calls from the 5' RACE reads in MiXCR, one entry per CDR3 protein. The sample has about 240,000 distinct CDR3 sequences; roughly 12% are singletons. The sample was also reused in another study, on yellow fever vaccine responses in identical twins.

Input material: memory (CD45RO+) T cells sorted from blood. This TCR was recovered from a woman aged 18 to 35 in good health. V and J are TRBV6-1 and TRBJ1-5; the D gene is possibly TRBD1 (6 bases). CDR3 loop: CASVTGSNQPQHF. CDR3 coding DNA: TGTGCCAGCGTAACAGGGAGCAATCAGCCCCAGCATTTT.